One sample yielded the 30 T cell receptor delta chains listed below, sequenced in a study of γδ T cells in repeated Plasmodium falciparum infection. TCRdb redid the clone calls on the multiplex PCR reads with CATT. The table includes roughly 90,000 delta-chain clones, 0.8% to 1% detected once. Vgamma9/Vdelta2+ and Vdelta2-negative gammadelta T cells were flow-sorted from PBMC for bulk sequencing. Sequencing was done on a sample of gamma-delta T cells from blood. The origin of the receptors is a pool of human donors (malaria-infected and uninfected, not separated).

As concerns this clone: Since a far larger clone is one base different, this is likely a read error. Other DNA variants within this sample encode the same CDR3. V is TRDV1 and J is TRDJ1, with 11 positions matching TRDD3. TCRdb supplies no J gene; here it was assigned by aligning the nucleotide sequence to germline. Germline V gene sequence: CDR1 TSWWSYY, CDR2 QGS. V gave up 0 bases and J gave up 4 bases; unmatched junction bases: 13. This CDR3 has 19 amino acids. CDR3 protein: CALGELGSWGIRDGDKLIF. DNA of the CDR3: TGTGCTCTTGGGGAACTGGGCTCTTGGGGGATACGAGACGGCGATAAACTCATCTTT.

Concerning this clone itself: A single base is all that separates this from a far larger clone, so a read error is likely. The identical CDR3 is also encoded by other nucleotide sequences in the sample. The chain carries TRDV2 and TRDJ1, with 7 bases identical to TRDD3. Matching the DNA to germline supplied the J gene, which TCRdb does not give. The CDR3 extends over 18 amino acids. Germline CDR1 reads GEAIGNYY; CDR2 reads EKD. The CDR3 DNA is TGTGCCTGTGACGCTGTAAGTGCTGGGGGTTTGTACACTGATAAACTCATCTTT. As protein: CACDAVSAGGLYTDKLIF.

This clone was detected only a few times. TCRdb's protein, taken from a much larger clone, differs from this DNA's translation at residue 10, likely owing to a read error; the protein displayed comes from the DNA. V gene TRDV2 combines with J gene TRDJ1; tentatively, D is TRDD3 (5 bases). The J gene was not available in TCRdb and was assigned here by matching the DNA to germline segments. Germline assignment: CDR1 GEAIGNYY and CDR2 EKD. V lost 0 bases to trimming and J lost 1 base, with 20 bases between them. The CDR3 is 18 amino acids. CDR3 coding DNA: TGTGCCTGTGACACCGTTGTACCTGGGAGATCCATCACCGATAAACTCATCTTT. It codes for CACDTVVPGRSITDKLIF.

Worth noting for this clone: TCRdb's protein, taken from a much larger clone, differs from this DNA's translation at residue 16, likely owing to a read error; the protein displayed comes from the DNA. The chain's CDR3 is CACDEITTLTGGPLSCTDKLIF. CDR3 nucleotides: TGTGCCTGTGACGAAATTACAACACTGACTGGGGGACCCTTATCGTGCACCGATAAACTCATCTTT. The genes are TRDV2 and TRDJ1, with TRDD3 matching 9 bases. TCRdb supplies no J gene; here it was assigned by aligning the nucleotide sequence to germline. Germline V gene data show CDR1 as GEAIGNYY and CDR2 as EKD. Trimming at V came to 3 bases and at J to 1 base, leaving 26 bases not matched to a gene. CDR3 length: 22 residues.

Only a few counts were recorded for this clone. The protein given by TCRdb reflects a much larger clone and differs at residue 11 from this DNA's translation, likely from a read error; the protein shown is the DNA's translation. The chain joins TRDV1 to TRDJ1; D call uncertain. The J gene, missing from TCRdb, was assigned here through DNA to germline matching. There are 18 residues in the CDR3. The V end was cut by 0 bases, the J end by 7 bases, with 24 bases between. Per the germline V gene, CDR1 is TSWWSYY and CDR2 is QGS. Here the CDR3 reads CALGELFPIPSESGKLIF. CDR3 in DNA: TGTGCTCTTGGGGAACTTTTCCCCATTCCGAGCGAATCTGGTAAACTCATCTTT.

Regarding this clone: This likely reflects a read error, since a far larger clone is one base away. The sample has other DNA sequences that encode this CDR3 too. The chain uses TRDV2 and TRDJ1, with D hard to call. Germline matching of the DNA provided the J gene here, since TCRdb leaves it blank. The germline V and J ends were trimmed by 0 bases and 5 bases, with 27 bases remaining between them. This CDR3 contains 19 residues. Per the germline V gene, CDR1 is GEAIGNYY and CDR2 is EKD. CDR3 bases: TGTGCCTGTGACACCGAATTTGGCGGGGTCAACAAGAGGACTGATAAACTCATCTTT. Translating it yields CACDTEFGGVNKRTDKLIF.

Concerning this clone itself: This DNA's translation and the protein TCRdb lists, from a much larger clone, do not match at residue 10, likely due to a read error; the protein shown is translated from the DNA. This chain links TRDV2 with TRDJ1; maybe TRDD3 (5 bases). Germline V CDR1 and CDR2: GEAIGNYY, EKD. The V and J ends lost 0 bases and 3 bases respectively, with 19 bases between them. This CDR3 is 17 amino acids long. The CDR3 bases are TGTGCCTGTGACACCATTGCCCGGGGGGGTCTTCCCGATAAACTCATCTTT. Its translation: CACDTIARGGLPDKLIF.

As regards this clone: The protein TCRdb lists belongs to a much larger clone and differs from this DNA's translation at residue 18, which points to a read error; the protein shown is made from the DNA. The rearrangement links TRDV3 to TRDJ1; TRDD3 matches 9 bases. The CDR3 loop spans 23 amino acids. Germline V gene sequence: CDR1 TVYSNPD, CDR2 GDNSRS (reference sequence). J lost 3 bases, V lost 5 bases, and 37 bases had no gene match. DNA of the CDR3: TGTGCCCCGCATTTCGACGATTCCTTCCATAAGGTACTGGGGGACGGGTACGCCGATAAACTCATCTTT. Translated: CAPHFDDSFHKVLGDGYADKLIF.

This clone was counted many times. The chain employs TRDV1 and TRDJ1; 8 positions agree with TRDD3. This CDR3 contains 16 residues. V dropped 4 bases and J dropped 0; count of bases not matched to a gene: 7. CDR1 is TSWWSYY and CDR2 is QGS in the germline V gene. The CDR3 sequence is CALGVRGISYTDKLIF. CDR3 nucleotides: TGTGCTCTTGGGGTCCGGGGGATATCGTACACCGATAAACTCATCTTT.

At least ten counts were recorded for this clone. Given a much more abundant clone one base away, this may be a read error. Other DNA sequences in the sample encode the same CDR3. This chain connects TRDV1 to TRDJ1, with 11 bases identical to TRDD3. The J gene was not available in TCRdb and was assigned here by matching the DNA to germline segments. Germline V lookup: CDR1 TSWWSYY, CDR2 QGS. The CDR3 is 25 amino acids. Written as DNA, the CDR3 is TGTGCACTTGGGATCCTTTTTATAATTCCTCGACTGGGGGATAGAAGGGGAGAATACACCGATAAACTCATCTTT. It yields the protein CALGILFIIPRLGDRRGEYTDKLIF.

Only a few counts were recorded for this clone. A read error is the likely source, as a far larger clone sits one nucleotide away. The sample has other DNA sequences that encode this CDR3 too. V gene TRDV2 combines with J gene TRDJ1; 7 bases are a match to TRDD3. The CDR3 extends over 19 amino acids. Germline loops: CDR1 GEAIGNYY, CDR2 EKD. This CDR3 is CACDSLGDPASMYTDKLIF. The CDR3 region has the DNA TGTGCCTGTGACTCGTTGGGGGACCCTGCTTCGATGTACACCGATAAACTCATCTTC.

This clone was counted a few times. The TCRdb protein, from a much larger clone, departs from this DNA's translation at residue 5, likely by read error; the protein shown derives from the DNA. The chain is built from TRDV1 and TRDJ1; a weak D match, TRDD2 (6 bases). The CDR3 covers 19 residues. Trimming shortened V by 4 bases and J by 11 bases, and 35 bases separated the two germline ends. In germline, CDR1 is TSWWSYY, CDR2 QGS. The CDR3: CALGGLISYKILLHPVLIF. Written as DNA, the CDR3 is TGTGCTCTTGGGGGACTAATTTCCTATAAGATACTCCTACACCCCGTTCTCATCTTT.

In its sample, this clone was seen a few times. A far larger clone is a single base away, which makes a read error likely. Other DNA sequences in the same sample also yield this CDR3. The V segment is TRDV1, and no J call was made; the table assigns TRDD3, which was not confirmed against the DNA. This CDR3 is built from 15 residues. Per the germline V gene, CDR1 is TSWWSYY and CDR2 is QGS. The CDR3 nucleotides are TGTGCTCTGTGGGGAAGAGTGTCGTACACCGATAAGCTCATCTTT. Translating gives CALWGRVSYTDKLIF.

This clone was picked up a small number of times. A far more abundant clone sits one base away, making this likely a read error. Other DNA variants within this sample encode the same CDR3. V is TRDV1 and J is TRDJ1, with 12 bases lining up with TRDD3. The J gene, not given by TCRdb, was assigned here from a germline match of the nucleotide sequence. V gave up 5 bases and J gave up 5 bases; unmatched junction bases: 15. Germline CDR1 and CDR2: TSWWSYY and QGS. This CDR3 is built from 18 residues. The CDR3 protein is CALGLLRLGDTITDKLIF. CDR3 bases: TGTGCTCTTGGGCTCCTACGGCTGGGGGATACGATCACTGATAAACTCATCTTT.

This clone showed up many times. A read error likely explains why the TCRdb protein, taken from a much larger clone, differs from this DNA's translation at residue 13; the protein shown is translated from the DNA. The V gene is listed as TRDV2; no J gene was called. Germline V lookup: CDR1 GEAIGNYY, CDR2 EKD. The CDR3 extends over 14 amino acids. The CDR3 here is CACDSLLNTDKLTF. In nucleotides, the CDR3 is TGTGCCTGTGACTCCTTACTTAACACCGATAAACTCACCTTT.

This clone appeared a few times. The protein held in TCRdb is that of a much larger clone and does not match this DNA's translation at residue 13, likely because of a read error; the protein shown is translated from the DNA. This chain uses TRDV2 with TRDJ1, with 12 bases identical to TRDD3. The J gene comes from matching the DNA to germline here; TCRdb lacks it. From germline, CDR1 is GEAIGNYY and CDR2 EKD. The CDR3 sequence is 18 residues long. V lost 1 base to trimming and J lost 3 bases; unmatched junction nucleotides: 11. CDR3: CACDTITGGYSSADKLIF. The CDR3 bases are TGTGCCTGTGACACGATTACTGGGGGATACTCGTCCGCCGATAAACTCATCTTT.

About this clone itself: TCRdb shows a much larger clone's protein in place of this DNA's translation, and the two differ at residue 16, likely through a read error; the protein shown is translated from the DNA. CDR3 coding DNA: TGTGCTCTTGGGGAAACGAGCCCTTCGCTGGGGCCCCCCGATAAACCCATCTTT. This gives the protein CALGETSPSLGPPDKPIF. This rearrangement joins TRDV1 to TRDJ1; perhaps TRDD3 as D (6 bases). Germline values: CDR1 TSWWSYY, CDR2 QGS. The CDR3 sequence is 18 residues long.

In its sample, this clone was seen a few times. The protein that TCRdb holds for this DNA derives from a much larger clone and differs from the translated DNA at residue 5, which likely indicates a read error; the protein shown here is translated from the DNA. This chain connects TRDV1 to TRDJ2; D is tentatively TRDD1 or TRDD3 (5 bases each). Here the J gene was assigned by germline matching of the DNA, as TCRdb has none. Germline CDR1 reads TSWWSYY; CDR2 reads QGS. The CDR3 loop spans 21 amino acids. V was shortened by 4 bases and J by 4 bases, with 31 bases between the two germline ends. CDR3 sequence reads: CALGGESYHEMGKGETAQLFF. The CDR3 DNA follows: TGTGCTCTTGGGGGAGAGTCGTACCATGAAATGGGCAAAGGGGAGACAGCACAACTCTTCTTT.

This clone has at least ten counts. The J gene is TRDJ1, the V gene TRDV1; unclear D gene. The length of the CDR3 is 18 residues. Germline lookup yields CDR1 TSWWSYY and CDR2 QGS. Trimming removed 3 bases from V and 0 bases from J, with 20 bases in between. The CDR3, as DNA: TGTGCTCTTGGGGACCACTACGTTCCCAGGGAGTACACCGATAAACTCATCTTT. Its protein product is CALGDHYVPREYTDKLIF.

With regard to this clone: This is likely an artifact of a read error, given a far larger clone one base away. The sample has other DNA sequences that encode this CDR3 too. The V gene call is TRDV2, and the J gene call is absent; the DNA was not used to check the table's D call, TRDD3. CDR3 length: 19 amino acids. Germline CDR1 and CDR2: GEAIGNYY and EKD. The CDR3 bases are TGTGCCTGTGACACGGTCCCCGCCAGTGGGGCCCCGGACCCCGATAAGCTCATCTTT. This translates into CACDTVPASGAPDPDKLIF.

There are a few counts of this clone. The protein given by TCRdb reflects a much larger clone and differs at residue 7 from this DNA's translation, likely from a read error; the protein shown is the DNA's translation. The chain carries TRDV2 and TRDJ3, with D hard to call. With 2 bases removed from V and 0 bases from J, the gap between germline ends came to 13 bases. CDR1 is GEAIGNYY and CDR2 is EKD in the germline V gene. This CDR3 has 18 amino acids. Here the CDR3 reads CACDRMAESSWDTRQMFF. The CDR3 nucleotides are TGTGCCTGTGACAGAATGGCTGAAAGCTCCTGGGACACCCGACAGATGTTTTTC.

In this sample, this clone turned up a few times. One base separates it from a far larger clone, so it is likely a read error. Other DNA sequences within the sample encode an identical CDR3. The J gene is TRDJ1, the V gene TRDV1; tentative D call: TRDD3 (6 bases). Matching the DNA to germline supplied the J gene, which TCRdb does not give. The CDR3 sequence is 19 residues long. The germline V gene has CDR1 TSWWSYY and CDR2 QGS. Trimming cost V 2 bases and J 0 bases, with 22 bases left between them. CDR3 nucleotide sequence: TGTGCTCTTGGGGAATGTAGGGACCCGTGGGGGGCCAACACCGATAAACTCATCTTT. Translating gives CALGECRDPWGANTDKLIF.

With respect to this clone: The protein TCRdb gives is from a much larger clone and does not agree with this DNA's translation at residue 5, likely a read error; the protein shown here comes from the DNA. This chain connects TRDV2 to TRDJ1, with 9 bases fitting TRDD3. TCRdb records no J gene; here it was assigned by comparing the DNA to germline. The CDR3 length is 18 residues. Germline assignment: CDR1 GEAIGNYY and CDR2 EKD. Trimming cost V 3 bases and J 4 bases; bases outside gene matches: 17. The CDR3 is CACDAVVNRNGGYDKLIF. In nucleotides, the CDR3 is TGTGCCTGTGACGCCGTGGTTAATAGGAATGGGGGATACGATAAACTCATCTTT.

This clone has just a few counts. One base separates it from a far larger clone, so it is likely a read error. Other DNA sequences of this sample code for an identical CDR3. The CDR3 nucleotides are TGTGCCTGTGACAATCTAGGGGGCCTCTCCACCGATAAACTCATCTTT. Translation: CACDNLGGLSTDKLIF. This rearrangement joins TRDV2 to TRDJ1, with D possibly matching TRDD3 (5 bases). TCRdb lists no J gene, so it was determined here by aligning the DNA to germline. CDR1 and CDR2 (germline): GEAIGNYY, EKD. This CDR3 comprises 16 residues. The germline V and J ends were trimmed by 2 bases and 1 base, with 16 bases remaining between them.

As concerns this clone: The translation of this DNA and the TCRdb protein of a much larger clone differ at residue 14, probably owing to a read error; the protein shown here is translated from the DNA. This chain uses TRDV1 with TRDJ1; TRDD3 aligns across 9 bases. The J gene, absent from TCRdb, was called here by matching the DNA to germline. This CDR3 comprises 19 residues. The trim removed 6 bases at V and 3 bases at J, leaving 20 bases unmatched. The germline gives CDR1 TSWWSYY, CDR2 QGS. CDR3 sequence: CALGGPGGDTHIYADKLIF. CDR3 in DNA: TGTGCTCTTGGAGGACCGGGGGGGGATACCCACATTTACGCCGATAAACTCATCTTT.

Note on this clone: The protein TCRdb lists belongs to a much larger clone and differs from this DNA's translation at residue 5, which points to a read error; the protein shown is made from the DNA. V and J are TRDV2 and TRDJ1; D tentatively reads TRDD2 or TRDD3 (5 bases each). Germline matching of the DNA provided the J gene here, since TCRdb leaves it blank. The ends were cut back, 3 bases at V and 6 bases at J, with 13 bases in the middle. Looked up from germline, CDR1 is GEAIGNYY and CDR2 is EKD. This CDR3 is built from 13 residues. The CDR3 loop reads CACDPTYWNKLIF. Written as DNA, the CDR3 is TGTGCCTGTGACCCTACGTACTGGAATAAACTCATCTTT.

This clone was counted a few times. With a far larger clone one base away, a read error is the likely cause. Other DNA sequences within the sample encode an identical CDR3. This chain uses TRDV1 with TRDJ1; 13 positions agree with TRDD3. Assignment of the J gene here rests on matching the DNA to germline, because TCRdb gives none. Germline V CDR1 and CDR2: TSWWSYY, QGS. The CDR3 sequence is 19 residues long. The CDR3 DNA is TGTGCCCTTGGGGAAGGGGCTAAAACCCGTACTGGGGGATACGACAAACTCATCTTT. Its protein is CALGEGAKTRTGGYDKLIF.

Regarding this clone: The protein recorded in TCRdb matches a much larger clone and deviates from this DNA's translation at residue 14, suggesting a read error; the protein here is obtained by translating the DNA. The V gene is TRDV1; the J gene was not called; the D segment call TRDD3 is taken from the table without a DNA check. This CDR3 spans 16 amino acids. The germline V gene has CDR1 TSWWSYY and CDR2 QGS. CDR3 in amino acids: CALGLAGGIQADKFIF. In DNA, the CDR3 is TGTGCTCTTGGGCTCGCTGGGGGGATACAGGCCGATAAATTCATCTTT.

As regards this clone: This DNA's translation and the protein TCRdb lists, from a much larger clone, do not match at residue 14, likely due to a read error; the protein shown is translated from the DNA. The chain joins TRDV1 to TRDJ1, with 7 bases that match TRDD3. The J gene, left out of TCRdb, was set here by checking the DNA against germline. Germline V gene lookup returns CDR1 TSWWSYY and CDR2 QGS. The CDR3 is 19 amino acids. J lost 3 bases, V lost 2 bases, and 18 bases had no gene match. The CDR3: CALGEKIIGILTFADKLIF. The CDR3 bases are TGTGCTCTTGGGGAAAAAATTATCGGGATACTAACTTTCGCCGATAAACTCATCTTT.

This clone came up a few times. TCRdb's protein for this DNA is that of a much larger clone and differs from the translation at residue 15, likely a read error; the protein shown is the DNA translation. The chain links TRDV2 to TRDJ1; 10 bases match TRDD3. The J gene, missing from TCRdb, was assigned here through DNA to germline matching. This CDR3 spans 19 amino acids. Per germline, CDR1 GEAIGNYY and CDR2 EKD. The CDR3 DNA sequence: TGTGCCTGTGACCCCCTAACCAATACTGGGGGATTCTCCACCAATAAACTCATCTTT. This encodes CACDPLTNTGGFSTNKLIF.